The next 30 T cell receptor beta chains were all read from a single sample in a study of molecular identifiers for immune sequencing clone quantification. TCRdb re-derived calls from the PCR reads in MiXCR, one entry per CDR3 protein. The sample records around 460,000 distinct CDR3 sequences, roughly 26% being singletons. Sequenced: naive CD8+ T cells from blood, with Jurkat cell RNA spiked in. Subset denoted: FACS-sorted CD8+CD4-CCR7+CD45RA+ naive T cells. Source of these receptors: a human donor in good health. Some libraries in this study had Jurkat cell RNA spiked in.

This chain uses TRBV12-3 or TRBV12-4 with TRBJ1-1; perhaps TRBD1 as D (6 bases). V gave up 6 bases and J gave up 6 bases, with 20 bases separating them. CDR3 size: 15 residues. The CDR3, as DNA: TGTGCCAGCAGAGCCTCGGGACATACGTTGTCTGAAGCTTTCTTT. Protein product: CASRASGHTLSEAFF.

This clonotype has more than one count but fewer than ten. The genes are TRBV7-6 and TRBJ1-4; 9 bases agree with TRBD1. The CDR3 is 16 residues long. Germline-derived CDR1 and CDR2 are SGHVS and FNYEAQ. With 1 base clipped from V and 7 bases from J, the junction kept 7 bases outside the gene matches. Here the CDR3 reads CASSLELTGGGEKLFF. CDR3 bases: TGTGCCAGCAGCTTAGAATTGACAGGGGGAGGTGAAAAACTGTTTTTT.

This clonotype has ten or more counts. Here the CDR3 DNA reads TGCAGTGCTAGACCGACACTGACCTACGAGCAGTACTTC. Its translation is CSARPTLTYEQYF. The J gene is TRBJ2-7, the V gene TRBV20-1; D not resolved. There are 13 residues in the CDR3. Germline V gene sequence: CDR1 DFQATT, CDR2 SNEGSKA (reference sequence). Trimming removed 2 bases at V and 2 bases at J, with 10 bases between.

In its sample, this clonotype was seen many times. This chain uses TRBV7-6 with TRBJ2-7; no definite D call. V was cut by 3 bases and J by 3 bases, with 15 bases left in between. The CDR3 runs to 15 residues. Per germline, CDR1 SGHVS and CDR2 FNYEAQ. The CDR3 nucleotides are TGTGCCAGCAGCTTGAGCGTGGGGAAGGACTACGAGCAGTACTTC. Translated, it gives CASSLSVGKDYEQYF.

Regarding this clonotype: A much larger clonotype is one base distant, so this may be a read error. The chain joins TRBV12-3 or TRBV12-4 to TRBJ1-1; D not certain. The CDR3 sequence is 12 residues long. Trimming removed 3 bases from V and 7 bases from J, with 9 bases in between. The CDR3: CASSLKRGEAFF. The CDR3, as DNA: TGTGCCAGCAGTTTGAAAAGAGGTGAAGCTTTCTTT.

This clonotype was counted between two and nine times. The chain has TRBV5-6 and TRBJ1-3; perhaps TRBD1 as D (6 bases). In germline, CDR1 is SGHDT, CDR2 YYEEEE. The CDR3 spans 18 residues. Trimming left V 3 bases short and J 0 bases short, with 19 bases between. CDR3 loop: CASSSTDRYTISGNTIYF. DNA for the CDR3: TGTGCCAGCAGCTCCACCGACAGGTACACTATCTCTGGAAACACCATATATTTT.

This clonotype was recorded a few times. The chain has TRBV12-3 or TRBV12-4 and TRBJ1-2, with D possibly matching TRBD1 (5 bases). The V end was cut by 5 bases, the J end by 3 bases, with 16 bases between. The CDR3 spans 15 residues. CDR3 sequence reads: CASSPVEGPDYGYTF. The CDR3 nucleotides read TGTGCCAGCAGTCCCGTAGAGGGGCCTGACTATGGCTACACCTTC.

This clonotype was found a few times. One end of the junction is discordant with germline, which a read error may explain. V is TRBV20-1 and J is TRBJ2-1; 9 nucleotides line up with TRBD2. Germline CDR1 and CDR2: DFQATT and SNEGSKA (reference sequence). This CDR3 comprises 14 residues. CDR3 bases: TGCAGTGCTAGAGATAGCGGGGGTTACAACGAGCAGTTCTTC. Translation: CSARDSGGYNEQFF.

This chain uses TRBV19 with TRBJ1-1, with TRBD1 as a possible D gene (5 bases). Germline assignment: CDR1 LNHDA and CDR2 SQIVND (reference sequence). The CDR3 runs to 13 residues. V gave up 10 bases and J gave up 2 bases, with 14 bases separating them. In DNA form, the CDR3 reads TGTGCCACCCAATGGGGGGTAAACACTGAAGCTTTCTTT. Its protein product is CATQWGVNTEAFF.

This clonotype was picked up many times. The rearrangement uses TRBV7-2 and TRBJ1-5, with D unresolved. The CDR3 is 15 residues long. Trimming took off 1 base at V and 7 bases at J, with 14 bases between the two ends. CDR1 and CDR2 from the germline V gene are SGHTA and FQGNSA. The CDR3 nucleotides are TGTGCCAGCAGCTTAGATGGTTGGGGAAACCAGCCCCAGCATTTT. This encodes CASSLDGWGNQPQHF.

Concerning this clonotype: A much larger clone lies a single base off, so this may be a read error. Lacking the conserved final phenylalanine or tryptophan, this CDR3 likely reflects a read error. The limits of the CDR3 on the DNA are not certain, so only TCRdb's listed CDR3 is given. The V and J genes are TRBV6-5 and TRBJ1-1; the D call TRBD1 from the table was never checked on the DNA. Germline V gene data show CDR1 as MNHEY and CDR2 as SVGAGI. The CDR3 totals 12 residues, both ends included. The CDR3 spells CASSPPGQQTFL.

The chain combines TRBV29-1 with TRBJ2-1, with D perhaps TRBD2 (7 bases). The CDR3 loop spans 17 amino acids. CDR1 is SQVTM and CDR2 is ANQGSEA in the germline V gene. The V end was cut by 0 bases, the J end by 0 bases, with 15 bases between. The CDR3 here is CSVEDGGRTNSYNEQFF. In DNA form, the CDR3 reads TGCAGCGTTGAAGACGGGGGGCGGACCAACTCCTACAATGAGCAGTTCTTC.

A word on this clonotype: At one end, the junction sequence differs from germline, possibly due to a read error. The CDR3 spells CASRHGRGPGPNIQYF. The DNA of the CDR3 is TGCGCCAGCCGCCACGGACGGGGGCCAGGGCCAAACATTCAGTACTTC. The chain recombines TRBV4-1 with TRBJ2-4; D possibly uses TRBD1 or TRBD2 (6 bases each). Germline CDR1 MGHRA, CDR2 YSYEKL. CDR3 length: 16 amino acids.

This clonotype has at least ten counts. The chain combines TRBV15 with TRBJ1-5; D might be TRBD1 (6 bases). The CDR3 has 15 amino acids. The germline V gene has CDR1 LNHNV and CDR2 YYDKDF (reference sequence). Trimming took 0 bases from V and 1 from J, leaving 7 bases between them. The CDR3 is CATSRDRGSNQPQHF. The CDR3 region has the DNA TGTGCCACCAGCAGAGATAGGGGGAGCAATCAGCCCCAGCATTTT.

This clonotype was recorded many times. The rearrangement joins TRBV14 to TRBJ2-6; TRBD1 agrees at 7 bases. The V segment lost 1 base and the J segment 0 bases; nucleotides outside the gene matches: 3. This CDR3 is 17 amino acids long. Germline CDR1 and CDR2: SGHDN and FVKESK. The CDR3 here is CASSQGGQNSGANVLTF. CDR3 DNA sequence: TGTGCCAGCAGCCAAGGGGGACAGAACTCTGGGGCCAACGTCCTGACTTTC.

This sequence joins TRBV6-1 and TRBJ1-1; D is unclear. Trimming removed 2 bases from V and 5 bases from J, with 6 bases in between. The CDR3 runs 12 residues. CDR1 and CDR2 (germline): MNHNS, SASEGT. The CDR3 region is CASSESRTEAFF. As DNA, the CDR3 is TGTGCCAGCAGTGAATCCAGAACTGAAGCTTTCTTT.

Note on this clonotype: This clone may be a read error of a much larger clone one base away. CDR3 sequence: CAGSSNNQPQHF. The CDR3 DNA follows: TGTGCCGGCAGCTCAAATAATCAGCCCCAGCATTTT. The chain recombines TRBV7-9 with TRBJ1-5; no clear D. This CDR3 comprises 12 residues. Germline-derived CDR1 and CDR2 are SEHNR and FQNEAQ (reference sequence). Together with reference TRBV7-9 and TRBJ1-5, the CDR3 gives the full variable domain: DTGVSQNPRHKITKRGQNVTFRCDPISEHNRLYWYRQTLGQGPEFLTYFQNEAQLEKSRLLSDRFSAERPKGSFSTLEIQRTEQGDSAMYLCAGSSNNQPQHFGDGTRLSIL.

The chain links TRBV12-3 or TRBV12-4 to TRBJ2-7; 11 bases match TRBD1. The CDR3 contains 15 residues. Germline trimming cut 6 bases from V and 4 bases from J; bases unmatched to any gene: 8. CDR3 coding DNA: TGTGCCAGCAGGTGGTCGGGACAGGGGGGATACGAGCAGTACTTC. Translated: CASRWSGQGGYEQYF.

The CDR3 nucleotides are TGCAGCGTTGTGGACACGTTTGGTTTTGTTAACACTGAAGCTTTCTTT. Translated: CSVVDTFGFVNTEAFF. V usage is TRBV29-1 and J usage is TRBJ1-1; D is perhaps TRBD1 (5 bases). Germline values: CDR1 SQVTM, CDR2 ANQGSEA. V was trimmed by 4 bases and J by 2 bases, leaving 20 bases between them. This CDR3 has 16 amino acids.

A remark on this clonotype: At one end the junction does not follow the germline gene, possibly because of a read error. V is TRBV4-1 and J is TRBJ2-1; no clear D. Germline loops: CDR1 MGHRA, CDR2 YSYEKL. The CDR3 sequence is 12 residues long. The CDR3 reads CTSSPYPHEQFF. DNA for the CDR3: TGCACCAGCAGCCCCTATCCCCATGAGCAGTTCTTC.

The chain recombines TRBV9 with TRBJ1-1, with 7 bases aligning to TRBD1. CDR1 and CDR2 from the germline V gene are SGDLS and YYNGEE. V shed 3 bases and J 7 bases; nucleotides not matched to a gene: 12. The CDR3 extends over 15 amino acids. The CDR3: CASSAGQARKGEAFF. DNA of the CDR3: TGTGCCAGCAGCGCAGGACAGGCCCGGAAGGGTGAAGCTTTCTTT. Together with reference TRBV9 and TRBJ1-1, the CDR3 gives the full variable domain: DSGVTQTPKHLITATGQRVTLRCSPRSGDLSVYWYQQSLDQGLQFLIQYYNGEERAKGNILERFSAQQFPDLHSELNLSSLELGDSALYFCASSAGQARKGEAFFGQGTRLTVV.

This chain uses TRBV12-3 or TRBV12-4 with TRBJ2-7, with D unclear. The V end lost 10 bases, the J end lost 12 bases, and 19 bases lay between the germline ends. The CDR3 has 11 amino acids. The CDR3 is CATVDGPAPYF. CDR3 in DNA: TGTGCCACCGTAGACGGCCCTGCGCCGTACTTC.

This clonotype was observed at least ten times. The chain carries TRBV7-6 and TRBJ2-3, with D perhaps TRBD2 (6 bases). The CDR3 has 13 amino acids. Trimming pared 3 bases from V and 7 bases from J, leaving 11 bases between. CDR1 is SGHVS and CDR2 is FNYEAQ in the germline V gene. CDR3 residues: CASSLEGAYTQYF. CDR3 sequence (DNA): TGTGCCAGCAGCTTGGAGGGAGCGTATACGCAGTATTTT.

The chain is built from TRBV27 and TRBJ1-4; tentatively, D is TRBD1 (6 bases). Germline V gene sequence: CDR1 MNHEY, CDR2 SMNVEV (reference sequence). Trimming pared 2 bases from V and 4 bases from J, leaving 11 bases between. CDR3 length equals 15 residues. Written as DNA, the CDR3 is TGTGCCAGCAGTTTAACTAAGGACAGTAATGAAAAACTGTTTTTT. Protein: CASSLTKDSNEKLFF.

V is TRBV6-8 and J is TRBJ2-2; the match to TRBD2 covers 9 bases. There are 16 residues in the CDR3. V shed 7 bases and J 3 bases; nucleotides not matched to a gene: 9. CDR1 MNHGY and CDR2 SAAAGT come from the germline V gene. The CDR3 coding sequence is TGTGCCAGCACGACTGAAGCGGGAGGTTACACCGGGGAGCTGTTTTTT. As protein: CASTTEAGGYTGELFF.

This chain connects TRBV4-1 to TRBJ2-3; a weak D match, TRBD2 (6 bases). The ends were cut back, 4 bases at V and 2 bases at J, with 19 bases in the middle. The CDR3 is made up of 17 amino acids. In germline, CDR1 is MGHRA, CDR2 YSYEKL. The CDR3: CASSRPTGTPFTDTQYF. The CDR3 nucleotides are TGCGCCAGCAGCCGCCCCACGGGGACTCCATTCACAGATACGCAGTATTTT.

The sample holds many counts of this clonotype. The chain has TRBV28 and TRBJ2-7; D tentatively fits TRBD1 or TRBD2 (5 bases each). CDR1 MDHEN and CDR2 SYDVKM come from the germline V gene. CDR3 size: 14 residues. V lost 6 bases and J lost 2, with 14 bases in between. The CDR3 region is CASSLGDGTYEQYF. The CDR3 bases are TGTGCCAGCAGCTTGGGGGACGGAACCTACGAGCAGTACTTC.

The chain has TRBV5-6 and TRBJ2-1, with 7 bases lining up with TRBD2. V shed 4 bases and J 7 bases; nucleotides not matched to a gene: 8. The CDR3 has 14 amino acids. Germline V lookup: CDR1 SGHDT, CDR2 YYEEEE. CDR3 coding DNA: TGTGCCAGCAGCCAGGGAGGGCCCGTGAATGAGCAGTTCTTC. It translates to CASSQGGPVNEQFF. The complete variable domain, with remaining parts taken from reference TRBV5-6 and TRBJ2-1, reads DAGVTQSPTHLIKTRGQQVTLRCSPKSGHDTVSWYQQALGQGPQFIFQYYEEEERQRGNFPDRFSGHQFPNYSSELNVNALLLGDSALYLCASSQGGPVNEQFFGPGTRLTVL.

In this sample, this clonotype turned up many times. V usage is TRBV7-2 and J usage is TRBJ2-7; no clear D. Looked up from germline, CDR1 is SGHTA and CDR2 is FQGNSA. V was shortened by 3 bases and J by 2 bases, with 5 bases between the two germline ends. The CDR3 has 12 residues. The chain's CDR3 is CASSLPTYEQYF. CDR3 nucleotide sequence: TGTGCCAGCAGCTTGCCAACCTACGAGCAGTACTTC.

This chain joins TRBV5-5 and TRBJ1-1, with D tentatively TRBD1 (6 bases). CDR1 is SGHKS, CDR2 YYEKEE, per germline (reference sequence). CDR3 size: 15 residues. Trimming removed 2 bases at V and 5 bases at J, with 16 bases between. Here the CDR3 reads CASSFFQGPGTEAFF. The DNA of the CDR3 is TGTGCCAGCAGCTTTTTTCAGGGGCCGGGGACTGAAGCTTTCTTT.